The rows below give T cell receptor beta chains drawn from one sample of a study of T cell responses to AZD1222 COVID-19 vaccine. Some clones are missing from TCRdb's copy, which holds only in-frame ones; the method was immunoSEQ multiplex PCR. Among tens of thousands of clones listed, 81% were seen once. This sample comprised peripheral blood, obtained 28 days after the second AZD1222 dose. All receptors come from an adult who received the AZD1222 COVID-19 vaccine. CDR3s include the opening cysteine and the closing phenylalanine or tryptophan. A D gene is named only where the DNA matches it firmly. The listing skips clone size in some rows; elsewhere it reads once, few, many or a size class.

j_call: TRBJ1-1
d_call: NA
clone_size: NA
v_call: TRBV5-1
cdr3_nt: TGCGCCAGCAGCAACCCGGGACAGAACACTGAAGCTTTCTTT
cdr3_aa: CASSNPGQNTEAFF

j_call: TRBJ2-2
d_call: TRBD2
clone_size: NA
v_call: TRBV7-9
cdr3_nt: TGTGCCAGCAGCTTAAAGCGGGAGGCCGGGGAGCTGTTTTTT
cdr3_aa: CASSLKREAGELFF

j_call: TRBJ1-1
d_call: NA
clone_size: NA
v_call: TRBV28
cdr3_nt: TGTGCCAGCAGTTTAAGGAGCACTGAAGCTTTCTTT
cdr3_aa: CASSLRSTEAFF

j_call: TRBJ2-1
d_call: NA
clone_size: once
v_call: TRBV5-4
cdr3_nt: TGTGCCAGCAGCTTGAGCTACAATGAGCAGTTCTTC
cdr3_aa: CASSLSYNEQFF

j_call: TRBJ2-1
d_call: NA
clone_size: NA
v_call: TRBV7-2
cdr3_nt: TGTGCCAGCAGCCCCAGAGTCGGCAATGAGCAGTTCTTC
cdr3_aa: CASSPRVGNEQFF

j_call: TRBJ2-7
d_call: NA
clone_size: NA
v_call: TRBV10-3
cdr3_nt: TGTGCCATCAGTGAGAGGGACATAAAGCCCTACGAGCAGTACTTC
cdr3_aa: CAISERDIKPYEQYF

j_call: TRBJ2-5
d_call: NA
clone_size: NA
v_call: TRBV6-1
cdr3_nt: TGTGCCAGCAGTGAAGGGGGGAAGCGAATGGAGACCCAGTACTTC
cdr3_aa: CASSEGGKRMETQYF

j_call: TRBJ2-7
d_call: TRBD1
clone_size: NA
v_call: TRBV28
cdr3_nt: TGTGCCAGCAGTTCCCAAGGACAGGGACTCTACGAGCAGTACTTC
cdr3_aa: CASSSQGQGLYEQYF

j_call: TRBJ2-2
d_call: NA
clone_size: NA
v_call: TRBV11-2
cdr3_nt: TGTGCCAGCAGCTTATGGGGGAGCAACGCCGGGGAGCTGTTTTTT
cdr3_aa: CASSLWGSNAGELFF

j_call: TRBJ1-6
d_call: NA
clone_size: NA
v_call: TRBV2
cdr3_nt: TGTGCCAGCCGAAACGATAATTCACCCCTCCACTTT
cdr3_aa: CASRNDNSPLHF

j_call: TRBJ2-1
d_call: TRBD2
clone_size: NA
v_call: TRBV4-3
cdr3_nt: TGCGCCAGCAGCCAAGGACTAGCTGTAAGTAATGAGCAGTTCTTC
cdr3_aa: CASSQGLAVSNEQFF

j_call: TRBJ1-1
d_call: NA
clone_size: NA
v_call: TRBV5-1
cdr3_nt: TGCGCCAGCAGCTTGGTTCGGGACCCCACTGAAGCTTTCTTT
cdr3_aa: CASSLVRDPTEAFF

j_call: TRBJ2-7
d_call: TRBD2
clone_size: NA
v_call: TRBV4-2
cdr3_nt: TGTGCCAGCAGCCAAGAGCCTAGCGGGAGTTTCGACGAGCAGTACTTC
cdr3_aa: CASSQEPSGSFDEQYF

j_call: TRBJ1-1
d_call: NA
clone_size: NA
v_call: TRBV28
cdr3_nt: TGTGCCAGCAGTTATACACACGAAGCTTTCTTT
cdr3_aa: CASSYTHEAFF

j_call: TRBJ1-3
d_call: NA
clone_size: NA
v_call: TRBV25-1
cdr3_nt: TGTGCCAGCAGGGACCCGTACTCTGGAAACACCATATATTTT
cdr3_aa: CASRDPYSGNTIYF

j_call: TRBJ1-1
d_call: TRBD1
clone_size: NA
v_call: TRBV27
cdr3_nt: TGTGCCAGCAGACCGGCGGCCGGGACAGGGGGCACTGAAGCTTTCTTT
cdr3_aa: CASRPAAGTGGTEAFF

j_call: TRBJ2-1
d_call: TRBD1
clone_size: NA
v_call: TRBV9
cdr3_nt: TGTGCCAGCAGCGTAGCAGGGGGCGGTGAGCAGTTCTTC
cdr3_aa: CASSVAGGGEQFF

j_call: TRBJ1-4
d_call: TRBD1
clone_size: NA
v_call: TRBV28
cdr3_nt: TGTGCCAGCAGCTCCTCCACAGGGGTAGTGGTTGAAAAACTGTTTTTT
cdr3_aa: CASSSSTGVVVEKLFF

j_call: TRBJ2-7
d_call: TRBD2
clone_size: once
v_call: TRBV29-1
cdr3_nt: TGCAGCGCCGGGGGACTAGCGGGAGTCGTGGGGGAGCAGTACTTC
cdr3_aa: CSAGGLAGVVGEQYF

j_call: TRBJ2-1
d_call: NA
clone_size: NA
v_call: TRBV4-1
cdr3_nt: TGCGCCAGCAGCCAGGGTAACGGTCCCAATGAGCAGTTCTTC
cdr3_aa: CASSQGNGPNEQFF

j_call: TRBJ2-7
d_call: NA
clone_size: NA
v_call: TRBV30
cdr3_nt: TGTGCCTGGAGTGTACGATACGAGCAGTACTTC
cdr3_aa: CAWSVRYEQYF

j_call: TRBJ1-6
d_call: TRBD1
clone_size: few
v_call: TRBV5-4
cdr3_nt: TGTGCCAGCAGCTTGGCGACAGGGGGGTCACCCCTCCACTTT
cdr3_aa: CASSLATGGSPLHF

j_call: TRBJ2-3
d_call: NA
clone_size: NA
v_call: TRBV7-9
cdr3_nt: TGTGCCAGCAGCTCAACCGGGGGGCGCTCAGATACGCAGTATTTT
cdr3_aa: CASSSTGGRSDTQYF

j_call: TRBJ2-7
d_call: TRBD2
clone_size: NA
v_call: TRBV19
cdr3_nt: TGTGCCAGTGCCCTAGCGGGAGGACCCTACGAGCAGTACTTC
cdr3_aa: CASALAGGPYEQYF

j_call: TRBJ2-7
d_call: NA
clone_size: NA
v_call: TRBV7-6
cdr3_nt: TGTGCCAGCAGCTTTTTAGGTCGGGACGAGCAGTACTTC
cdr3_aa: CASSFLGRDEQYF

j_call: TRBJ1-5
d_call: NA
clone_size: NA
v_call: TRBV3-1/TRBV3-2
cdr3_nt: TGTGCCAGCAGCCATACGGGACGGGGAATTCAACCCCAGCATTTT
cdr3_aa: CASSHTGRGIQPQHF

j_call: TRBJ2-2
d_call: NA
clone_size: few
v_call: TRBV5-1
cdr3_nt: TGCGCCAGCAGCTTGGATGGTCGGACAGCGAACACCGGGGAGCTGTTTTTT
cdr3_aa: CASSLDGRTANTGELFF

j_call: TRBJ2-3
d_call: TRBD1
clone_size: NA
v_call: TRBV6-5
cdr3_nt: TGTGCCAGCAGGTCCCGGGACAGCTTTCGGGGTTTT
cdr3_aa: CASRSRDSFRGF